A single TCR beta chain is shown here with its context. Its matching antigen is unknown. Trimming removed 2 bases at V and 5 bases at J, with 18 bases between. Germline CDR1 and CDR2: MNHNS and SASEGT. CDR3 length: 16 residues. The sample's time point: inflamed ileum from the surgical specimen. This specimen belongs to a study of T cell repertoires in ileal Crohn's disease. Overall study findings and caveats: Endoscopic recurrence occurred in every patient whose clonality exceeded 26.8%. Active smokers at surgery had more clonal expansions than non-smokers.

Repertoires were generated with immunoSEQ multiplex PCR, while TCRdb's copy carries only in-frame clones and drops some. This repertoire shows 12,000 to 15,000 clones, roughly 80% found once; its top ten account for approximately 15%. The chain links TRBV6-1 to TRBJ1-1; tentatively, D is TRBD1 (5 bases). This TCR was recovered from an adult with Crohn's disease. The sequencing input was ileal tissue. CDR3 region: CASSEFSGTAGTEAFF. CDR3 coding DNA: TGTGCCAGCAGTGAATTTAGTGGGACGGCAGGTACTGAAGCTTTCTTT.